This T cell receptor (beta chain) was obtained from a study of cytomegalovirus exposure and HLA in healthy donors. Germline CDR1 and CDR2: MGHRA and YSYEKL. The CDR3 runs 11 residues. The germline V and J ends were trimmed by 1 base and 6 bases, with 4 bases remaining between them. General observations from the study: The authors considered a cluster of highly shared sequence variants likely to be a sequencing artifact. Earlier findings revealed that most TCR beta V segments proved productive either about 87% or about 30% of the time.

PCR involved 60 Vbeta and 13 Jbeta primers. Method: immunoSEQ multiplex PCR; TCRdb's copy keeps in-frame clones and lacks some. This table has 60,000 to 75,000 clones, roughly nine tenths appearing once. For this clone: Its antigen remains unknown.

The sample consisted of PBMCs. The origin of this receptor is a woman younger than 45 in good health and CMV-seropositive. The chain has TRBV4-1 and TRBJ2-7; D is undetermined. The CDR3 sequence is CASSQGSEQYF. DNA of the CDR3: TGCGCCAGCAGCCAAGGTAGCGAGCAGTACTTC.